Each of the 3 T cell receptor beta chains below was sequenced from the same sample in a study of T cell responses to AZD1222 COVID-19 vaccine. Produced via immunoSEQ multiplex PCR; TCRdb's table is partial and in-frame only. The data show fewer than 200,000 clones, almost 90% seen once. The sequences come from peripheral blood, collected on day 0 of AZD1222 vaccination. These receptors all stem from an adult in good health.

The CDR3 spells CASNPDRGVNQPQHF. In DNA, the CDR3 is TGTGCCAGCAACCCGGACAGGGGGGTCAATCAGCCCCAGCATTTT. The V gene is TRBV7-2, the J gene TRBJ1-5; 10 nucleotides line up with TRBD1. CDR3 length: 15 residues. V shed 7 bases, J shed 3 bases, and the junction held 6 bases outside the gene matches. CDR1 SGHTA and CDR2 FQGNSA come from the germline V gene.

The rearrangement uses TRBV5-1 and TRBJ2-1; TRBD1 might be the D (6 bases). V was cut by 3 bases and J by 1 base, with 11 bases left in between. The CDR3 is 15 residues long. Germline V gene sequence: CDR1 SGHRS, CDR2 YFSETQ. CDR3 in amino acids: CASSSETGSYNEQFF. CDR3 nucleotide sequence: TGCGCCAGCAGCTCCGAGACAGGATCCTACAATGAGCAGTTCTTC.

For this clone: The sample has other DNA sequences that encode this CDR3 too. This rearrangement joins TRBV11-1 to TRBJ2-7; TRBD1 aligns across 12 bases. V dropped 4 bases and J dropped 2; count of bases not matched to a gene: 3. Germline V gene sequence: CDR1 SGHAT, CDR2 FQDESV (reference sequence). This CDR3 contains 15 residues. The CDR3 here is CASSYGTGGPYEQYF. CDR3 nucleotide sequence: TGTGCCAGCAGCTATGGGACAGGGGGCCCCTACGAGCAGTACTTC.